This is a list of T cell receptor beta chains from one sample in a study of cytomegalovirus exposure and HLA in healthy donors. Data came from immunoSEQ multiplex PCR; TCRdb stores just in-frame clones and leaves some out. In the table there are around 120,000 clones, roughly two thirds of which are singletons. The sample comprised PBMCs. The receptors originated from a man aged 25 to 40 in good health and CMV-seropositive. Both conserved end residues are part of each CDR3. The order of the fields is CDR3 length, V gene, D gene, J gene, clone size, CDR3 protein, CDR3 DNA. D genes are given only for firm matches. Size values are once, few and many counts, or a class for expanded clones, and some rows have none.

13	TRBV29-1	.	TRBJ2-7	.	CSVIDRLTYEQYF	TGCAGCGTTATAGACAGGCTAACTTACGAGCAGTACTTC
11	TRBV7-9	.	TRBJ1-1	.	CASSGESEAFF	TGTGCCAGCAGTGGGGAGTCTGAAGCTTTCTTT
17	TRBV19	TRBD2	TRBJ2-7	.	CASSPWQTSGSGYEQYF	TGTGCCAGTAGTCCCTGGCAGACTAGCGGGAGCGGATACGAGCAGTACTTC
13	TRBV5-1	.	TRBJ1-6	.	CASSLRGESPLHF	TGCGCCAGCAGCTTGAGGGGTGAGTCACCCCTCCACTTT
14	TRBV7-8	TRBD2	TRBJ2-7	.	CASSLREGAYEQYF	TGTGCCAGCAGCTTACGGGAGGGGGCCTACGAGCAGTACTTC
16	TRBV4-2	.	TRBJ1-4	.	CASSQDMFVLNEKLFF	TGTGCCAGCAGCCAAGATATGTTTGTCCTTAATGAAAAACTGTTTTTT
17	TRBV5-6	.	TRBJ2-3	.	CASSLTTFLTSTDTQYF	TGTGCCAGCAGCTTGACCACCTTCTTGACTAGCACAGATACGCAGTATTTT
15	TRBV11-3	.	TRBJ2-7	.	CASSLDGGLGYEQYF	TGTGCCAGCAGCTTAGATGGTGGGCTTGGCTACGAGCAGTACTTC
13	TRBV7-9	.	TRBJ2-7	.	CASSLVQGGEQYF	TGTGCCAGCAGCTTAGTGCAGGGTGGCGAGCAGTACTTC
16	TRBV7-9	TRBD2	TRBJ2-1	few	CASSLSLAGSYNEQFF	TGTGCCAGCAGCTTATCTCTAGCGGGGTCCTACAATGAGCAGTTCTTC
15	TRBV6-5	.	TRBJ2-1	.	CASSYSSDSYNEQFF	TGTGCCAGCAGTTACAGTAGCGACTCCTACAATGAGCAGTTCTTC
14	TRBV5-1	.	TRBJ2-3	.	CASTLSRSTDTQYF	TGCGCCAGCACTCTCAGTCGCAGCACAGATACGCAGTATTTT
16	TRBV5-1	.	TRBJ2-7	.	CASSLIPGVASYEQYF	TGCGCCAGCAGCTTGATCCCGGGGGTTGCCTCCTACGAGCAGTACTTC
15	TRBV18	.	TRBJ1-3	.	CASSPQQGYGNTIYF	TGTGCCAGCTCACCACAACAGGGATACGGAAACACCATATATTTT
17	TRBV4-1	TRBD1	TRBJ1-6	.	CASSQDGAGQGNSPLHF	TGCGCCAGCAGCCAAGATGGGGCCGGACAGGGTAATTCACCCCTCCACTTT
13	TRBV5-4	.	TRBJ2-2	.	CASSLDGAGELFF	TGTGCCAGCAGCTTGGACGGTGCCGGGGAGCTGTTTTTT
15	TRBV5-1	.	TRBJ2-1	.	CASSLVEGEVNEQFF	TGCGCCAGCAGCTTGGTCGAGGGCGAAGTTAATGAGCAGTTCTTC
13	TRBV28	.	TRBJ1-1	.	CASSLTGGTEAFF	TGTGCCAGCAGTTTGACGGGTGGCACTGAAGCTTTCTTT
15	TRBV6-6	.	TRBJ2-2	few	CASSLPKGGAGELFF	TGTGCCAGCAGTTTACCTAAGGGGGGGGCCGGGGAGCTGTTTTTT
15	TRBV7-8	.	TRBJ2-7	.	CASSLLGRVGYEQYF	TGTGCCAGCAGCCTCCTGGGCAGGGTGGGCTACGAGCAGTACTTC
15	TRBV6-5	TRBD2	TRBJ2-7	.	CASSLSGRPSYEQYF	TGTGCCAGCAGCTTAAGCGGGAGACCCTCCTACGAGCAGTACTTC
13	TRBV11-2	.	TRBJ1-1	.	CASSIFTITEAFF	TGTGCCAGCAGCATTTTTACTATCACTGAAGCTTTCTTT
14	TRBV5-1	.	TRBJ2-7	few	CASSVLQGAYEQYF	TGCGCCAGCAGCGTGTTACAGGGCGCCTACGAGCAGTACTTC
14	TRBV5-1	TRBD1	TRBJ1-1	.	CASSNIQGDTEAFF	TGCGCCAGCAGCAATATTCAGGGGGACACTGAAGCTTTCTTT
13	TRBV5-1	.	TRBJ1-2	.	CASSLVGQGAVTF	.
15	TRBV6-1	.	TRBJ2-2	.	CASTPLGHSTGELFF	TGTGCCAGCACCCCCCTCGGACATTCCACCGGGGAGCTGTTTTTT
13	TRBV7-3	.	TRBJ2-1	.	CASSSLSRNEQFF	TGTGCCAGCAGCTCCTTATCGAGGAATGAGCAGTTCTTC
15	TRBV4-2	TRBD1	TRBJ1-5	.	CASSQTDRRGQPQHF	TGTGCCAGCAGCCAAACGGACAGGCGCGGACAGCCCCAGCATTTT
14	TRBV28	.	TRBJ2-7	.	CASRKLPGVDEQYF	TGTGCCAGCAGAAAACTCCCGGGAGTCGACGAGCAGTACTTC
18	TRBV4-2	TRBD2	TRBJ2-3	.	CASSRTSGRYTSTDTQYF	TGTGCCAGCAGCCGGACTAGCGGGAGGTACACTAGCACAGATACGCAGTATTTT
11	TRBV20-1	.	TRBJ2-7	.	CRAGFGYEQYF	TGCAGGGCCGGGTTTGGTTACGAGCAGTACTTC
15	TRBV18	TRBD1	TRBJ2-1	.	CASSGNRGRDNEQFF	TGTGCCAGCTCAGGAAACAGGGGGCGGGATAATGAGCAGTTCTTC
15	TRBV5-6	.	TRBJ2-3	.	CASSSRRMGTDTQYF	TGTGCCAGCAGCTCACGGAGGATGGGCACAGATACGCAGTATTTT